Listed here are 32 T cell receptor beta chains from one sample, sequenced in a study of blood T cell repertoires in COVID-19. Produced via immunoSEQ multiplex PCR; TCRdb's table is partial and in-frame only. The sample carries some 220,000 clones, 84% recorded once. Sequencing used peripheral blood. Every receptor here comes from a woman between 55 and 75 years old with acute or convalescent COVID-19.

This rearrangement joins TRBV2 to TRBJ1-1, with D possibly TRBD1 on 6 matching bases. V was shortened by 7 bases and J by 3 bases, with 15 bases between the two germline ends. CDR3 length: 14 residues. Germline CDR1 reads SNHLY; CDR2 reads FYNNEI. CDR3 sequence reads: CASILDRSYTEAFF. The CDR3 nucleotides read TGTGCCAGCATTTTAGACAGGAGCTACACTGAAGCTTTCTTT.

The chain combines TRBV13 with TRBJ2-2; TRBD2 matches 11 bases. CDR3 size: 17 residues. V dropped 6 bases and J dropped 4; count of bases not matched to a gene: 10. Looked up from germline, CDR1 is PRHDT and CDR2 is FYEKMQ (reference sequence). Written as DNA, the CDR3 is TGTGCCAGCAGATCTACACTAGCGGGGGATCCCACCGGGGAGCTGTTTTTT. This translates into CASRSTLAGDPTGELFF.

The chain joins TRBV6-1 to TRBJ1-4, with 7 bases fitting TRBD1. The CDR3 loop spans 13 amino acids. V lost 3 bases to trimming and J lost 8 bases; unmatched junction nucleotides: 3. Germline lookup yields CDR1 MNHNS and CDR2 SASEGT. CDR3 bases: TGTGCCAGCAGTGAGGGACAGCAGGAAAAACTGTTTTTT. Its protein is CASSEGQQEKLFF.

This clone was seen once. The chain uses TRBV30 and TRBJ2-2; D gene unclear. The CDR3 extends over 13 amino acids. V was shortened by 3 bases and J by 2 bases, with 7 bases between the two germline ends. CDR1 is GTSNPN, CDR2 SVGIG, per germline (reference sequence). In DNA form, the CDR3 reads TGTGCCTGGAGCGGGTTTAACACCGGGGAGCTGTTTTTT. Translated: CAWSGFNTGELFF.

This chain connects TRBV6-7 to TRBJ1-1; D gene unclear. TRBV6-7 is classed as an ORF, of uncertain function. There are 12 residues in the CDR3. Trimming removed 4 bases from V and 1 base from J, with 4 bases in between. The chain's CDR3 is CASSSGNTEAFF. CDR3 nucleotides: TGTGCCAGCAGTTCGGGGAACACTGAAGCTTTCTTT.

This clone appeared a single time. The rearrangement joins TRBV29-1 to TRBJ1-1; D perhaps matches TRBD1 (6 bases). Trimming removed 4 bases from V and 5 bases from J, with 11 bases in between. The length of the CDR3 is 12 residues. The germline V gene encodes CDR1 SQVTM and CDR2 ANQGSEA. Written as DNA, the CDR3 is TGCAGCGTTGCACAGGGTTTAACTGAAGCTTTCTTT. Amino acid sequence: CSVAQGLTEAFF.

CDR3 nucleotide sequence: TGTGCCAGCAGCCGCCAATCTACAGCCAACTATGGCTACACCTTC. Translating gives CASSRQSTANYGYTF. The chain couples TRBV5-6 to TRBJ1-2; D ambiguous. Germline CDR1 reads SGHDT; CDR2 reads YYEEEE. V lost 4 bases and J 2 bases, leaving 15 bases between the germline ends. CDR3 size: 15 residues.

This sequence joins TRBV5-1 and TRBJ2-1, with TRBD2 matching 8 bases. The germline CDR1 and CDR2 sequences are SGHRS and YFSETQ. There are 17 residues in the CDR3. V gave up 0 bases and J gave up 4 bases; unmatched junction bases: 9. CDR3 sequence reads: CASSLDVIAGTYNEQFF. As DNA, the CDR3 is TGCGCCAGCAGCTTGGATGTAATAGCGGGGACGTACAATGAGCAGTTCTTC.

The rearrangement links TRBV21-1 to TRBJ1-6; TRBD1 is the table's D call, not checked against the DNA. TRBV21-1 counts as a pseudogene. There are 17 residues in the CDR3. The DNA for the CDR3 is TGTGCCAGCAGCCCCCCGGCGGCCAGGGGGCTCAGTTCACCCCTCCACTTT. Encoded protein: CASSPPAARGLSSPLHF.

The gene calls are TRBV9 and TRBJ1-2, with D possibly being TRBD1 (6 bases). Trimming left V 4 bases short and J 6 bases short, with 19 bases between. The CDR3 is made up of 15 amino acids. Germline lookup yields CDR1 SGDLS and CDR2 YYNGEE. This CDR3 reads CASSPHTGQHNGYTF. The CDR3 DNA follows: TGTGCCAGCAGCCCACATACGGGACAACACAATGGCTACACCTTC.

J is TRBJ2-5 and V is TRBV5-4, with 10 bases fitting TRBD2. This CDR3 has 16 amino acids. J gave up 2 bases and V 0 bases, and 4 bases lay outside the gene matches. The germline V gene encodes CDR1 SGHNT and CDR2 YYREEE (reference sequence). The CDR3 reads CASSLEPGLAQETQYF. The DNA for the CDR3 is TGTGCCAGCAGCTTGGAACCGGGACTAGCGCAAGAGACCCAGTACTTC.

The rearrangement uses TRBV5-1 and TRBJ2-5; the match to TRBD1 covers 8 bases. Germline assignment: CDR1 SGHRS and CDR2 YFSETQ. The CDR3 has 16 amino acids. V was pared by 0 bases and J by 4 bases, with 8 bases of the junction left unmatched. The CDR3 reads CASSLETRGTGETQYF. CDR3 nucleotide sequence: TGCGCCAGCAGCTTGGAAACTAGGGGGACAGGAGAGACCCAGTACTTC.

This clone appeared many times. V is TRBV11-2 and J is TRBJ1-1, with D maybe TRBD1 (5 bases). Germline CDR1 and CDR2: SGHAT and FQNNGV. This CDR3 region has 15 residues. V lost 5 bases and J 0 bases, leaving 13 bases between the germline ends. The CDR3 loop is CASSPAGVMNTEAFF. The CDR3 DNA follows: TGTGCCAGCAGCCCGGCGGGGGTCATGAACACTGAAGCTTTCTTT.

This sequence joins TRBV24-1 and TRBJ1-2; D might be TRBD1 (6 bases). V lost 7 bases and J lost 2, with 7 bases in between. The CDR3 consists of 12 residues. Germline V gene data show CDR1 as KGHDR and CDR2 as SFDVKD. The CDR3, as DNA: TGTGCCACCAGCACAGGGAACTATGGCTACACCTTC. Protein product: CATSTGNYGYTF.

This rearrangement joins TRBV13 to TRBJ2-7; a possible D gene is TRBD2 (5 bases). The CDR3 extends over 14 amino acids. CDR1 is PRHDT and CDR2 is FYEKMQ in the germline V gene (reference sequence). Trimming shortened V by 1 base and J by 3 bases, and 10 bases separated the two germline ends. The chain's CDR3 is CASSLAGVNYEQYF. CDR3 nucleotides: TGTGCCAGCAGCTTAGCCGGGGTTAACTACGAGCAGTACTTC. The full variable domain, completed using reference TRBV13 and TRBJ2-7, is AAGVIQSPRHLIKEKRETATLKCYPIPRHDTVYWYQQGPGQDPQFLISFYEKMQSDKGSIPDRFSAQQFSDYHSELNMSSLELGDSALYFCASSLAGVNYEQYFGPGTRLTVT.

The chain links TRBV6-6 to TRBJ1-5; D is ambiguous. The V end was cut by 8 bases, the J end by 7 bases, with 12 bases between. The CDR3 runs 12 residues. Per the germline V gene, CDR1 is MNHNY and CDR2 is SVGAGI (reference sequence). The CDR3 nucleotides are TGTGCCAGCGGGCAGCAGATCCAGCCCCAGCATTTT. Protein sequence: CASGQQIQPQHF.

The chain employs TRBV6-2 or TRBV6-3 and TRBJ1-5; 10 bases line up with TRBD1. CDR3 length: 14 residues. From germline, CDR1 is MNHEY and CDR2 SVGEGT. Unmatched junction bases numbered 3, after V lost 6 bases and J lost 4 bases. CDR3 bases: TGTGCCAGCAGCCTGGACAGGGGGAATCAGCCCCAGCATTTT. Amino acids: CASSLDRGNQPQHF.

V and J are TRBV6-1 and TRBJ2-7, with unresolved D. The CDR3 has 13 amino acids. The V and J ends lost 3 bases and 3 bases respectively, with 9 bases between them. Germline lookup yields CDR1 MNHNS and CDR2 SASEGT. The CDR3 nucleotides are TGTGCCAGCAGTGAGGCTCCAATCTACGAGCAGTACTTC. It specifies CASSEAPIYEQYF.

The V and J genes are TRBV3-1 (or the pseudogene TRBV3-2) and TRBJ2-7, with D maybe TRBD2 (6 bases). The CDR3 runs to 13 residues. Germline-derived CDR1 and CDR2 are LGHDT and YNNKEL (reference sequence). V lost 4 bases to trimming and J lost 7 bases, with 14 bases between them. CDR3 sequence (DNA): TGTGCCAGCAGCCGCGCGGGGTCGGGGGAGCAGTACTTC. This gives the protein CASSRAGSGEQYF.

This clone was counted only a few times. This chain uses TRBV27 with TRBJ2-2, with D perhaps matching TRBD1 (6 bases). Germline lookup yields CDR1 MNHEY and CDR2 SMNVEV (reference sequence). This CDR3 region has 17 residues. The germline V and J ends were trimmed by 2 bases and 4 bases, with 17 bases remaining between them. This CDR3 is CASSLRFGTKTTGELFF. CDR3 nucleotides: TGTGCCAGCAGTTTACGGTTCGGGACAAAAACCACCGGGGAGCTGTTTTTT.

This clone was counted only a few times. This chain uses TRBV6-5 with TRBJ1-5, with D possibly matching TRBD1 (5 bases). The germline V and J ends were trimmed by 5 bases and 5 bases, with 10 bases remaining between them. Germline V gene sequence: CDR1 MNHEY, CDR2 SVGAGI. The CDR3 extends over 13 amino acids. CDR3 in amino acids: CASSRGRDQPQHF. The CDR3 DNA reads as TGTGCCAGCAGTAGGGGAAGGGATCAGCCCCAGCATTTT.

This chain joins TRBV19 and TRBJ2-7; 8 bases fit TRBD1. Trimming took 3 bases from V and 6 from J; bases not matched to a gene: 10. CDR1 is LNHDA and CDR2 is SQIVND in the germline V gene (reference sequence). CDR3 length equals 15 residues. Written as DNA, the CDR3 is TGTGCCAGTAGTATCAGGGGGCGCGAAAGGGGCGAGCAGTACTTC. Amino acid sequence: CASSIRGRERGEQYF.

V is TRBV5-6 and J is TRBJ2-3; a possible D gene is TRBD2 (6 bases). Per germline, CDR1 SGHDT and CDR2 YYEEEE. The ends were cut back, 3 bases at V and 1 base at J, with 9 bases in the middle. CDR3 length: 14 residues. CDR3 nucleotides: TGTGCCAGCAGCTGGGGGACTGGCACAGATACGCAGTATTTT. This encodes CASSWGTGTDTQYF. Based on the CDR3 plus reference TRBV5-6 and TRBJ2-3, the full variable domain is DAGVTQSPTHLIKTRGQQVTLRCSPKSGHDTVSWYQQALGQGPQFIFQYYEEEERQRGNFPDRFSGHQFPNYSSELNVNALLLGDSALYLCASSWGTGTDTQYFGPGTRLTVL.

This clone was observed a handful of times. The rearrangement links TRBV6-2 or TRBV6-3 to TRBJ1-6; 10 positions agree with TRBD1. Trimming removed 4 bases from V and 6 bases from J; junction bases left unmatched: 6. CDR3 length equals 16 residues. The germline CDR1 and CDR2 sequences are MNHEY and SVGEGT. In DNA form, the CDR3 reads TGTGCCAGCAGTTCCGGGGGACAGGGGAGTAATTCACCCCTCCACTTT. As protein: CASSSGGQGSNSPLHF.

The chain recombines TRBV7-9 with TRBJ2-5; TRBD2 agrees at 7 bases. CDR1 SEHNR and CDR2 FQNEAQ come from the germline V gene (reference sequence). Germline trimming cut 4 bases from V and 7 bases from J; bases unmatched to any gene: 9. The CDR3 totals 14 residues. The DNA for the CDR3 is TGTGCCAGCAGCTCAACACCGGGGGGTGGGACCCAGTACTTC. Translated: CASSSTPGGGTQYF.

The chain combines TRBV19 with TRBJ2-5; 7 bases match TRBD1. CDR1 is LNHDA and CDR2 is SQIVND in the germline V gene (reference sequence). The CDR3 loop spans 16 amino acids. V shed 5 bases, J shed 2 bases, and the junction held 11 bases outside the gene matches. The CDR3 DNA follows: TGTGCCAGTAGTGCGCCCCGACAGGGAATACAAGAGACCCAGTACTTC. This encodes CASSAPRQGIQETQYF.

V usage is TRBV28 and J usage is TRBJ1-4, with a tentative D call TRBD1 (6 bases). Germline-derived CDR1 and CDR2 are MDHEN and SYDVKM. The V end was cut by 5 bases, the J end by 5 bases, with 9 bases between. There are 13 residues in the CDR3. CDR3 in amino acids: CASSGQRNEKLFF. In nucleotides, the CDR3 is TGTGCCAGCAGTGGACAGAGAAATGAAAAACTGTTTTTT.

The V and J genes are TRBV5-1 and TRBJ1-1, with 8 positions matching TRBD1. The CDR3 loop spans 14 amino acids. The V gene end was trimmed by 5 bases and the J gene end by 4 bases; junction bases not matched to a gene: 7. Germline lookup yields CDR1 SGHRS and CDR2 YFSETQ. Here the CDR3 DNA reads TGCGCCAGCAGACCGGACAGGGCAGGCACTGAAGCTTTCTTT. This gives the protein CASRPDRAGTEAFF.

The J gene is TRBJ1-1, the V gene TRBV4-2, with TRBD1 as a possible D gene (6 bases). Trimming removed 2 bases at V and 5 bases at J, with 15 bases between. CDR1 LGHNA and CDR2 YNFKEQ come from the germline V gene. The CDR3 covers 15 residues. Here the CDR3 reads CASSQFQGLLTEAFF. The DNA of the CDR3 is TGTGCCAGCAGCCAATTCCAGGGGTTGTTAACTGAAGCTTTCTTT.

The CDR3 here is CASGQEMNTEAFF. Written as DNA, the CDR3 is TGTGCCAGCGGACAGGAGATGAACACTGAAGCTTTCTTT. This rearrangement joins TRBV2 to TRBJ1-1; 7 bases fit TRBD1. Losses at the gene ends were 8 bases for V and 0 bases for J; bases not matched to a gene: 3. The CDR3 consists of 13 residues. CDR1 is SNHLY and CDR2 is FYNNEI in the germline V gene.

The V gene is TRBV5-6, the J gene TRBJ2-7; a weak D match, TRBD1 (6 bases). V lost 0 bases and J lost 2, with 12 bases in between. This CDR3 is 15 amino acids long. Germline CDR1 and CDR2: SGHDT and YYEEEE. The DNA for the CDR3 is TGTGCCAGCAGCTTGGAACAGGGCTTCACCTACGAGCAGTACTTC. Protein: CASSLEQGFTYEQYF.

The chain links TRBV29-1 to TRBJ1-2, with 9 bases aligning to TRBD1. Germline V gene lookup returns CDR1 SQVTM and CDR2 ANQGSEA. V dropped 2 bases and J dropped 4; count of bases not matched to a gene: 14. CDR3 length: 17 residues. The CDR3: CSVEWGNRGHDSYGYTF. Written as DNA, the CDR3 is TGCAGCGTTGAATGGGGGAACAGGGGGCATGATTCCTATGGCTACACCTTC.